A selection of T cell receptor gamma chains follows, all from one sample in a study of Vδ1+ human thymocytes. TCRdb redid clone calling on the multiplex PCR reads using CATT. The sample includes tens of thousands of gamma-chain clones, 20% to 25% of them seen just once. The sample comprised Vdelta1+ gamma-delta thymocytes from the thymus. Receptors originate from a girl in the first two years of life who had congenital heart surgery. Both conserved end residues are part of each CDR3. Clone size is given for some rows only: seen once, a few or many times, or a class if the clone is expanded.

>few|TRGV4|TRGJ1/TRGJ2
CATWDSIPYYKKLF
TGTGCCACCTGGGACAGTATACCTTATTATAAGAAACTCTTT
>few|TRGV2|TRGJP2
CATWDGTCRSDWIKTF
TGTGCCACCTGGGACGGAACATGCCGTAGTGATTGGATCAAGACGTTT
>once|TRGV2|TRGJP2
CATWDGPGSGSDWIKTF
TGTGCCACCTGGGACGGGCCAGGTTCGGGTAGTGATTGGATCAAGACGTTT
>NA|TRGV3|TRGJ1/TRGJ2
CATWDRLFKPRKKLF
TGTGCCACCTGGGACAGGCTATTTAAGCCCCGTAAGAAACTCTTT
>NA|TRGV2|TRGJ1/TRGJ2
CATWDGSGYKKLF
TGTGCCACCTGGGACGGCAGCGGTTATAAGAAACTCTTT
>NA|TRGV9|TRGJ1/TRGJ2
CALWEGDYYYKKLF
TGTGCCTTGTGGGAGGGGGACTATTATTATAAGAAACTCTTT
>few|TRGV2|TRGJ1/TRGJ2
CATWDGPEGKLF
TGTGCCACCTGGGACGGGCCTGAAGGGAAACTCTTT
>NA|TRGV9|TRGJ1/TRGJ2
CALWASGPNYKKLF
TGTGCCTTGTGGGCTTCTGGTCCGAATTATAAGAAACTCTTT
>NA|TRGV2|TRGJP2
CATWDGLPYSSDWIKTF
TGTGCCACCTGGGACGGGCTACCGTATAGTAGTGATTGGATCAAGACGTTT
>NA|TRGV9|TRGJ1/TRGJ2
CAWNLLGTPNYYKKLF
TGTGCCTGGAACCTATTGGGAACCCCGAATTATTATAAGAAACTCTTT
>NA|TRGV9|TRGJ1/TRGJ2
CALWEVRTKLF
TGTGCCTTGTGGGAGGTGAGGACGAAACTCTTT
>few|TRGV8|TRGJP2
CATWGVGDWIKTF
TGTGCCACCTGGGGAGTAGGTGATTGGATCAAGACGTTT
>NA|TRGV3|TRGJ1/TRGJ2
CATWDRVGLLDYYKKLF
TGTGCCACCTGGGACAGGGTTGGGTTGCTGGATTATTATAAGAAACTCTTT
>few|TRGV3|TRGJ1/TRGJ2
CATWDRRQGDYKKLF
TGTGCCACCTGGGACAGGCGCCAGGGGGATTATAAGAAACTCTTT
>NA|TRGV8|TRGJ1/TRGJ2
CATWKRDYKKLF
TGTGCCACCTGGAAGAGGGATTATAAGAAACTCTTT
>NA|TRGV3|TRGJ1/TRGJ2
CATWDRDYKKLF
TGTGCCACCTGGGACAGGGACTATAAGAAACTCTTT
>NA|TRGV8|TRGJ1/TRGJ2
CATWGMNYYKKLF
TGTGCCACCTGGGGGATGAATTATTATAAGAAACTCTTT
>NA|TRGV5|TRGJ1/TRGJ2
CATWDRPGYYKKLF
TGTGCCACCTGGGACAGGCCTGGCTATTATAAGAAACTCTTT
>few|TRGV3|TRGJ1/TRGJ2
CATWRWGNKKLF
TGTGCCACCTGGCGTTGGGGGAATAAGAAACTCTTT
>medium-sized|TRGV2|TRGJ1/TRGJ2
CATWDGLRKLF
TGTGCCACCTGGGACGGGCTTAGGAAACTCTTT
>few|TRGV3|TRGJ1/TRGJ2
CATWDRRINYYKKLF
TGTGCCACCTGGGACAGGCGGATTAATTATTATAAGAAACTCTTT
>NA|TRGV2|TRGJ1/TRGJ2
CATWDGCVGYKKLF
TGTGCCACCTGGGACGGCTGCGTGGGGTATAAGAAACTCTTT
>NA|TRGV9|TRGJ1/TRGJ2
CALWEVSDYKKLF
TGTGCCTTGTGGGAGGTGTCAGATTATAAGAAACTCTTT
>NA|TRGV8|TRGJP2
CANDWIKTF
TGTGCCAACGATTGGATCAAGACGTTT
>NA|TRGV2|TRGJP
CATWDGRARAMGKKIKVF
TGTGCCACCTGGGACGGGCGAGCTCGAGCGATGGGCAAAAAAATCAAGGTATTT
>few|TRGV2|TRGJ1/TRGJ2
CATWDGLQAPEYYKKLF
TGTGCCACCTGGGATGGGCTCCAGGCTCCCGAATATTATAAGAAACTCTTT
>NA|TRGV8|TRGJ1/TRGJ2
CATWAKGKKLF
TGTGCCACCTGGGCCAAGGGGAAGAAACTCTTT
>NA|TRGV2|TRGJP2
CATWDGLDSSDWIKTF
TGTGCCACCTGGGACGGGCTCGATAGTAGTGATTGGATCAAGACGTTT
>few|TRGV4|TRGJ1/TRGJ2
CATWDGFWKLF
TGTGCCACCTGGGATGGGTTCTGGAAACTCTTT
>NA|TRGV4|TRGJ1/TRGJ2
CATWDGPNGKLF
TGTGCCACCTGGGATGGCCCTAATGGGAAACTCTTT
>few|TRGV9|TRGJ1/TRGJ2
CALWEPNLYYKKLF
TGTGCCTTGTGGGAGCCCAACCTTTATTATAAGAAACTCTTT
>few|TRGV8|TRGJ1/TRGJ2
CATWDQPYKKLF
TGTGCCACCTGGGATCAACCTTATAAGAAACTCTTT
>NA|TRGV8|TRGJ1/TRGJ2
CATWDKQNKKLF
TGTGCCACCTGGGATAAACAGAACAAGAAACTCTTT
>NA|TRGV5|TRGJ1/TRGJ2
CATWDGPNKKLF
TGTGCCACCTGGGACGGACCCAATAAGAAACTCTTT
>few|TRGV8|TRGJ1/TRGJ2
CATWDIARYYKKLF
TGTGCCACCTGGGATATCGCCCGTTATTATAAGAAACTCTTT
>few|TRGV4|TRGJ1/TRGJ2
CATWEVGYYKKLF
TGTGCCACCTGGGAGGTGGGTTATTATAAGAAACTCTTT
>few|TRGV3|TRGJP2
CATWRLEWIKTF
TGTGCCACCTGGCGTCTTGAGTGGATCAAGACGTTT
>NA|TRGV4|TRGJ1/TRGJ2
CATWDGPKNYYKKLF
TGTGCCACCTGGGATGGGCCCAAGAATTATTATAAGAAACTCTTT
>NA|TRGV2|TRGJ1/TRGJ2
CATWEPEVQHYKKLF
TGTGCCACCTGGGAGCCCGAGGTGCAACATTATAAGAAACTCTTT
>NA|TRGV2|TRGJP2
CATWDGHWIKTF
TGTGCCACCTGGGACGGTCATTGGATCAAGACGTTT
>few|TRGV8|TRGJP2
CATWDPVSSDWIKTF
TGTGCCACCTGGGACCCGGTGAGTAGTGATTGGATCAAGACGTTT
>few|TRGV9|TRGJ1/TRGJ2
CALWELGGYKKLF
TGTGCCTTGTGGGAGCTTGGGGGTTATAAGAAACTCTTT
>NA|TRGV9|TRGJP
CALNPNKLGKKIKVF
TGTGCCTTGAATCCGAATAAGTTGGGCAAAAAAATCAAGGTATTT
>few|TRGV2|TRGJ1/TRGJ2
CATWDGGGKKLF
TGTGCCACCTGGGACGGGGGGGGTAAGAAACTCTTT
>NA|TRGV8|TRGJ1/TRGJ2
CATWDRLGYYYKKLF
TGTGCCACCTGGGACAGGCTGGGTTATTATTATAAGAAACTCTTT
>NA|TRGV2|TRGJ1/TRGJ2
CATWLDCKKLF
TGTGCCACCTGGCTGGATTGCAAGAAACTCTTT
>few|TRGV9|TRGJP
CALWEVHDWLGKKIKVF
TGTGCCTTGTGGGAGGTGCATGATTGGTTGGGCAAAAAAATCAAGGTATTT